Shown below are 3 T cell receptor beta chains from a single sample sequenced in a study of T cell repertoires in cytomegalovirus infection. TCRdb re-called the reads with MiXCR, one entry per CDR3 protein. The table shows approximately 990,000 distinct CDR3 sequences, with 30% to 40% occurring only once. These receptors have no known antigen. The starting material was cultured CD8+ T cells from PBMCs, obtained from culture after CMV antigen stimulation. The receptors originated from a human donor in good health (CMV status not recorded). Some clones in this sample may be carry-over from other donors' samples.

The CDR3 sequence is CASSYTSLPGSGQPQHF. The CDR3 region has the DNA TGTGCCAGCAGTTACACCTCGTTACCAGGGTCGGGTCAGCCCCAGCATTTT. V usage is TRBV6-6 and J usage is TRBJ1-5; D is perhaps TRBD1 (5 bases). The germline V and J ends were trimmed by 2 bases and 6 bases, with 20 bases remaining between them. Germline V gene lookup returns CDR1 MNHNY and CDR2 SVGAGI (reference sequence). There are 17 residues in the CDR3.

This rearrangement joins TRBV24-1 to TRBJ1-5; D is possibly TRBD1 (5 bases). Germline CDR1 and CDR2: KGHDR and SFDVKD. With 4 bases removed from V and 6 bases from J, the gap between germline ends came to 9 bases. The CDR3 has 13 residues. CDR3 in DNA: TGTGCCACCAGTGAAGCGGGGGGTCAGCCCCAGCATTTT. Its protein product is CATSEAGGQPQHF.

This clonotype was seen a few times. The chain combines TRBV4-3 with TRBJ2-2, with TRBD2 matching over 9 bases. V lost 0 bases and J lost 3; bases outside the gene matches: 8. The CDR3 is made up of 18 amino acids. Germline V gene sequence: CDR1 LGHNA, CDR2 YSLEER. The CDR3 region has the DNA TGCGCCAGCAGCCAAGACAGCACTAGCGGGCGATACACCGGGGAGCTGTTTTTT. Translated: CASSQDSTSGRYTGELFF.